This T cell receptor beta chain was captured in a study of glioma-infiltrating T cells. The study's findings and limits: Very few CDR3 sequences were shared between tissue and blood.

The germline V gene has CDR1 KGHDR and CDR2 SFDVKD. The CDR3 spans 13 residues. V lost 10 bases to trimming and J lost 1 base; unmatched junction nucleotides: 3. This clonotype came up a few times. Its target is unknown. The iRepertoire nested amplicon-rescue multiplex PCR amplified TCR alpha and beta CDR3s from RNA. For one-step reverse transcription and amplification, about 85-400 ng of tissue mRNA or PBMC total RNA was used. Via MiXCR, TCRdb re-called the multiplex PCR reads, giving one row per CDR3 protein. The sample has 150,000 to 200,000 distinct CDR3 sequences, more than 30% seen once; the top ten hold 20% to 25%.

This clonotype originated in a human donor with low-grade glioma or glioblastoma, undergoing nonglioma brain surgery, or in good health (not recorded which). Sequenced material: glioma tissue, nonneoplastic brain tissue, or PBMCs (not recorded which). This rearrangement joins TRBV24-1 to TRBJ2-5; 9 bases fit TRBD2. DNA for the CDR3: TGTGCCACTAGCGGGGGACCCCAAGAGACCCAGTACTTC. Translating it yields CATSGGPQETQYF.